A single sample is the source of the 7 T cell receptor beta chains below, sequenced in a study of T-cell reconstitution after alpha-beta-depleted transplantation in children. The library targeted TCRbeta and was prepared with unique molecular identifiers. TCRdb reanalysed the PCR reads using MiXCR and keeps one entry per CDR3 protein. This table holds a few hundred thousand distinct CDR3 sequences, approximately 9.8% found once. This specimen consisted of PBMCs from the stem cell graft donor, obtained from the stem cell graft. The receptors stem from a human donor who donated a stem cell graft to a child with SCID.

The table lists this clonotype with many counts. The CDR3 loop reads CASSQDIDRRGRDYEQYF. The CDR3 DNA reads TGTGCCAGCAGCCAAGATATCGACAGACGAGGCCGGGACTACGAGCAGTACTTC. The chain joins TRBV3-1 to TRBJ2-7; either TRBD1 or TRBD2 may fit D (5 bases each). V shed 0 bases and J shed 3 bases, with 21 bases lying between them. This CDR3 is 18 amino acids long. The germline V gene has CDR1 LGHDT and CDR2 YNNKEL (reference sequence).

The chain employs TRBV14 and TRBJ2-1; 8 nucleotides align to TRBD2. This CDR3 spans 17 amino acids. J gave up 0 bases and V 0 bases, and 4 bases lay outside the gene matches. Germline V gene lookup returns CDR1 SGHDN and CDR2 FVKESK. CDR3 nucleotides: TGTGCCAGCAGCCAAGAGGTGGCGGGGGGCTCCTACAATGAGCAGTTCTTC. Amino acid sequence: CASSQEVAGGSYNEQFF.

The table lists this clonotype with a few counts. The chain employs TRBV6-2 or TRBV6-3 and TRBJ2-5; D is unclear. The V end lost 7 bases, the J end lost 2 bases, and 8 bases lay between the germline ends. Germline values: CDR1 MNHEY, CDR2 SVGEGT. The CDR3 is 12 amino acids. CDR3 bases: TGTGCCAGCAAGGACGATCAAGAGACCCAGTACTTC. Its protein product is CASKDDQETQYF.

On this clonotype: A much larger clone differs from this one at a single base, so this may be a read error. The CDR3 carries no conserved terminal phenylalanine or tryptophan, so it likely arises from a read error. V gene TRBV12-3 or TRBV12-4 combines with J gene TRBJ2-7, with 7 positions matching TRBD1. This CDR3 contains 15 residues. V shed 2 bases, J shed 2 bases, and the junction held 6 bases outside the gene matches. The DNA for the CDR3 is TGTGCCAGCAGTTTATTGACAGGGCCCGCCTACGAGCAGTACTTA. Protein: CASSLLTGPAYEQYL.

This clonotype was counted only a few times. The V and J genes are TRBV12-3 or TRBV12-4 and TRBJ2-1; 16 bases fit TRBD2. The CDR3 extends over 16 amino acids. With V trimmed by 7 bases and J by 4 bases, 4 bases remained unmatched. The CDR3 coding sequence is TGTGCCAGCACTGGGACTAGCGGGGGGGATTACAATGAGCAGTTCTTC. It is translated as CASTGTSGGDYNEQFF.

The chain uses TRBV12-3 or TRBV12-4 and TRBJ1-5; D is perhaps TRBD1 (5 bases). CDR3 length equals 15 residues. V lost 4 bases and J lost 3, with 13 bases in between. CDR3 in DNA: TGTGCCAGCAGTTCGGTGGCGGGGACCAATCAGCCCCAGCATTTT. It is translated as CASSSVAGTNQPQHF.

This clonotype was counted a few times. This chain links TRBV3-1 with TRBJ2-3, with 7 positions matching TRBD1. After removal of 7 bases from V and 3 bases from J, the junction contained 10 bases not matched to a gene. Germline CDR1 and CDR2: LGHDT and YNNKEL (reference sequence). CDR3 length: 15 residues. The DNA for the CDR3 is TGTGCCAGCACCAAAGTGGTGACAGGGACAGATACGCAGTATTTT. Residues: CASTKVVTGTDTQYF.